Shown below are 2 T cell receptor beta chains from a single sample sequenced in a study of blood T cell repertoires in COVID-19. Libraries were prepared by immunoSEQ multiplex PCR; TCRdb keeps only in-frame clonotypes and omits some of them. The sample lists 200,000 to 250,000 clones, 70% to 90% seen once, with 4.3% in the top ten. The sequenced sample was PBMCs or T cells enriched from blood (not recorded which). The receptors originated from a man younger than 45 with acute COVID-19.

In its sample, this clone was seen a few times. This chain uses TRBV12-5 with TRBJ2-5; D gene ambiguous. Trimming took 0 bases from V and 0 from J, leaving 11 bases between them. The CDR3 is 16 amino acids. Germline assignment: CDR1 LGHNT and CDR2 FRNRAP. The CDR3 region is CASGLVLNRNQETQYF. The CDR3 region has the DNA TGTGCTAGTGGTTTGGTATTGAACAGAAACCAAGAGACCCAGTACTTC.

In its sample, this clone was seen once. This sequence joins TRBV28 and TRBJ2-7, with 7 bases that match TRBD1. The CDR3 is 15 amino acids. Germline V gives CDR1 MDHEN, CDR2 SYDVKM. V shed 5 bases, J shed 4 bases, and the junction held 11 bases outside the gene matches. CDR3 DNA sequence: TGTGCCAGCAGTCCCCAGCCAGACAGGGCTTACGAGCAGTACTTC. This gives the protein CASSPQPDRAYEQYF.